The 19 T cell receptor beta chains below all came from one sample that was sequenced in a study of monozygotic twins with cystic fibrosis (dated by TCRdb to the early 2020s). Receptors were amplified or captured by the immunoSEQ multiplex PCR assay. TCRdb took over this immuneACCESS table, retaining in-frame rearrangements with V and J assigned. Such tables are incomplete; in checked studies, under half of the missing clones stem from an unresolved V gene, and the remainder is unexplained. This sample lists 30,000 to 40,000 clones; more than 55% were detected once. The ten largest account for approximately 0.81% of the sample. The specimen was blood. The receptors derive from a girl under 18 with cystic fibrosis.

The chain recombines TRBV10-3 with TRBJ2-7, with 10 positions matching TRBD2. Germline CDR1 is ENHRY and CDR2 is SYGVKD. Germline trimming cut 2 bases from V and 5 bases from J; bases unmatched to any gene: 21. The length of the CDR3 is 20 residues. CDR3 in amino acids: CAISEARQRLKTSGIDEQYV. In DNA form, the CDR3 reads TGTGCCATCAGTGAGGCAAGACAGAGACTAAAAACTAGCGGGATCGACGAGCAGTACGTC.

V is TRBV2 and J is TRBJ2-5; TRBD1 matches at 7 bases. Per the germline V gene, CDR1 is SNHLY and CDR2 is FYNNEI. V shed 3 bases, J shed 4 bases, and the junction held 5 bases outside the gene matches. The CDR3 covers 14 residues. The CDR3 protein is CASSDTGAVETQYF. As DNA, the CDR3 is TGTGCCAGCAGTGACACAGGGGCAGTAGAGACCCAGTACTTC. Combining the CDR3 with reference TRBV2 and TRBJ2-5 gives the whole variable domain EPEVTQTPSHQVTQMGQEVILRCVPISNHLYFYWYRQILGQKVEFLVSFYNNEISEKSEIFDDQFSVERPDGSNFTLKIRSTKLEDSAMYFCASSDTGAVETQYFGPGTRLLVL.

The rearrangement joins TRBV7-9 to TRBJ1-2; weak D call: TRBD1 (5 bases). CDR3 length: 15 amino acids. Germline CDR1 reads SEHNR; CDR2 reads FQNEAQ (reference sequence). V was pared by 5 bases and J by 1 base, with 14 bases between. CDR3 DNA sequence: TGTGCCAGCAGCCCCACCGGGGGAGGTAACTATGGCTACACCTTC. This gives the protein CASSPTGGGNYGYTF.

The chain employs TRBV6-6 and TRBJ2-2; tentatively, D is TRBD1 or TRBD2 (5 bases each). CDR1 is MNHNY and CDR2 is SVGAGI in the germline V gene (reference sequence). This CDR3 spans 14 amino acids. V dropped 6 bases and J dropped 2 bases, with 10 bases sitting between them. The CDR3 protein is CASSRDRNTGELFF. In DNA form, the CDR3 reads TGTGCCAGCAGCCGGGACCGAAACACCGGGGAGCTGTTTTTT.

This sequence joins TRBV28 and TRBJ1-5; maybe TRBD1 (5 bases). CDR3 size: 13 residues. Trimming took off 6 bases at V and 3 bases at J, with 9 bases between the two ends. CDR1 and CDR2 from the germline V gene are MDHEN and SYDVKM. This CDR3 reads CASRSGINQPQHF. The CDR3 DNA follows: TGTGCCAGCAGGTCAGGGATCAATCAGCCCCAGCATTTT.

V usage is TRBV25-1 and J usage is TRBJ2-3; D ambiguous. The CDR3 has 16 amino acids. With 3 bases removed from V and 2 bases from J, the gap between germline ends came to 15 bases. CDR1 MGHDK and CDR2 SYGVNS come from the germline V gene. CDR3 residues: CASSDLATPYTDTQYF. CDR3 DNA: TGTGCCAGCAGTGATCTGGCTACCCCCTACACAGATACGCAGTATTTT. The whole variable domain, remainder taken from reference TRBV25-1 and TRBJ2-3, is EADIYQTPRYLVIGTGKKITLECSQTMGHDKMYWYQQDPGMELHLIHYSYGVNSTEKGDLSSESTVSRIRTEHFPLTLESARPSHTSQYLCASSDLATPYTDTQYFGPGTRLTVL.

The chain employs TRBV29-1 and TRBJ1-1, with no clear D. The CDR3 consists of 13 residues. Trimming left V 1 base short and J 7 bases short, with 13 bases between. Germline CDR1 SQVTM, CDR2 ANQGSEA. CDR3 sequence: CSVEGGVYGEAFF. CDR3 bases: TGCAGCGTTGAAGGTGGTGTTTACGGTGAAGCTTTCTTT.

This clone was seen a handful of times. V gene TRBV6-5 combines with J gene TRBJ2-7; D gene uncertain. The CDR3 is 15 amino acids. Germline V gene lookup returns CDR1 MNHEY and CDR2 SVGAGI. Trimming stripped 0 bases from V and 5 bases from J, with 14 bases between. The CDR3 reads CASSYSIPGGNEQYF. The CDR3 coding sequence is TGTGCCAGCAGTTACTCGATACCGGGTGGGAACGAGCAGTACTTC.

The rearrangement links TRBV2 to TRBJ2-7; TRBD2 agrees at 8 bases. Trimming cost V 6 bases and J 3 bases; bases outside gene matches: 13. The CDR3 length is 16 residues. Looked up from germline, CDR1 is SNHLY and CDR2 is FYNNEI. CDR3 loop: CASRELAVLLYYEQYV. CDR3 in DNA: TGTGCCAGCAGGGAACTAGCGGTCCTTCTTTACTACGAGCAGTACGTC.

The CDR3: CASSQSDTQYF. CDR3 DNA: TGTGCCAGCAGCCAGAGCGATACGCAGTATTTT. J is TRBJ2-3 and V is TRBV7-9; D unresolved. The CDR3 is 11 residues long. V was clipped by 5 bases and J by 6 bases, with 6 bases between them. Germline values: CDR1 SEHNR, CDR2 FQNEAQ (reference sequence).

The V call is TRBV5-4, the J call TRBJ1-3; 8 bases are shared with TRBD1. CDR1 and CDR2 from the germline V gene are SGHNT and YYREEE (reference sequence). The CDR3 runs to 14 residues. Trimming took 3 bases from V and 4 from J; bases not matched to a gene: 3. The CDR3 coding sequence is TGTGCCAGCAGCTCGACAGGGGCCGGAAACACCATATATTTT. Translating it yields CASSSTGAGNTIYF.

There are a few counts of this clone. This sequence joins TRBV27 and TRBJ1-1; tentatively, D is TRBD1 (6 bases). This CDR3 comprises 14 residues. Germline V gene data show CDR1 as MNHEY and CDR2 as SMNVEV (reference sequence). V lost 4 bases, J lost 1 base, and 10 bases lay in between. DNA for the CDR3: TGTGCCAGCAGTTCTGGACAGACGAACACTGAAGCTTTCTTT. Encoded protein: CASSSGQTNTEAFF.

The chain recombines TRBV5-6 with TRBJ2-5; 8 nucleotides match TRBD1. Trimming cost V 4 bases and J 10 bases; bases outside gene matches: 6. Germline CDR1 and CDR2: SGHDT and YYEEEE. This CDR3 comprises 12 residues. The chain's CDR3 is CASSPDRGHQYF. In nucleotides, the CDR3 is TGTGCCAGCAGCCCCGACAGGGGACACCAGTACTTC.

This sequence joins TRBV9 and TRBJ2-3, with D unresolved. Germline CDR1 reads SGDLS; CDR2 reads YYNGEE. Trimming removed 0 bases from V and 5 bases from J, with 7 bases in between. The CDR3 has 13 residues. CDR3 sequence reads: CASSVEGGDTQYF. The CDR3 nucleotides read TGTGCCAGCAGCGTAGAGGGTGGAGATACGCAGTATTTT.

The chain is built from TRBV19 and TRBJ2-1, with 8 bases fitting TRBD2. Germline CDR1 LNHDA, CDR2 SQIVND (reference sequence). V lost 2 bases, J lost 2 bases, and 2 bases stayed unmatched. CDR3 length: 15 amino acids. The CDR3 region has the DNA TGTGCCAGTAGTATAACTAGCGGAGCCTACAATGAGCAGTTCTTC. Translating it yields CASSITSGAYNEQFF.

The chain carries TRBV7-2 and TRBJ2-1; D is unresolved. The CDR3 has 12 residues. The germline gives CDR1 SGHTA, CDR2 FQGNSA. V lost 3 bases and J 8 bases, leaving 8 bases between the germline ends. The chain's CDR3 is CASSFTAYEQFF. The CDR3 DNA reads TGTGCCAGCAGCTTTACGGCCTATGAGCAGTTCTTC.

The V call is TRBV5-6, the J call TRBJ1-2; TRBD1 might be the D (5 bases). V dropped 0 bases and J dropped 7 bases, with 13 bases sitting between them. The length of the CDR3 is 14 residues. CDR1 is SGHDT, CDR2 YYEEEE, per germline. This chain's CDR3 is CASSLGRRDVGYTF. Written as DNA, the CDR3 is TGTGCCAGCAGCTTGGGCCGCAGGGACGTTGGCTACACCTTC.

The chain recombines TRBV5-6 with TRBJ2-5, with a possible D match to TRBD1 (5 bases). Germline CDR1 SGHDT, CDR2 YYEEEE. The CDR3 is 14 residues long. V shed 1 base and J shed 2 bases, with 9 bases lying between them. The CDR3 sequence: CASSLKRQQETQYF. The CDR3, as DNA: TGTGCCAGCAGCTTGAAGCGACAGCAAGAGACCCAGTACTTC.

V gene TRBV7-9 combines with J gene TRBJ2-1; maybe TRBD1 (6 bases). V was cut by 4 bases and J by 9 bases, with 10 bases left in between. Germline CDR1 is SEHNR and CDR2 is FQNEAQ (reference sequence). The CDR3 extends over 12 amino acids. In DNA form, the CDR3 reads TGTGCCAGCAGCTCAGGGGTCCCTGAGCAGTTCTTC. Its translation is CASSSGVPEQFF.